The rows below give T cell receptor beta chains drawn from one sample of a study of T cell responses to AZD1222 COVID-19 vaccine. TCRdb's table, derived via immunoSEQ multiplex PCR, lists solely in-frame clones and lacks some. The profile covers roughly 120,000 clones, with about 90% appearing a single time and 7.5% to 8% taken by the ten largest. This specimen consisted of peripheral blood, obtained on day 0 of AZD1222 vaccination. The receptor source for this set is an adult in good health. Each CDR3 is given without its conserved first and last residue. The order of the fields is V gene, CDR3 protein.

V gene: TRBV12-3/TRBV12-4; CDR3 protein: ASHSSITDTQY
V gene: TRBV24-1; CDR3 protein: ATRSGGAEDTQY
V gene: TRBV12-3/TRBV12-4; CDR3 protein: ASSLQGGTEAF
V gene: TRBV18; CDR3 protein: ASSPQRPGNEQY
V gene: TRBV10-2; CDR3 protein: ATTTMAGASEQY
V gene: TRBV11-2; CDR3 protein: ASSSVLSDGYT
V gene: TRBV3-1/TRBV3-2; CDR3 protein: ASSQDRLDDTQY
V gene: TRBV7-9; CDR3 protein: ASSLASLAGAYNEQF
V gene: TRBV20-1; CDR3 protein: SVGGLEKLF
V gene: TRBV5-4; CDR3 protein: ASSSEGGYGYT
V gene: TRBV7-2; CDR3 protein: ASSMLGVAF
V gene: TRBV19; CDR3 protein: ASSPSAITDNEQF
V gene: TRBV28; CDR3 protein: ASSSPPTGGYEQY
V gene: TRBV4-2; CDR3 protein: ASSQTGTEAF
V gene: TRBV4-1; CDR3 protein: ASSQAVGAWGYT
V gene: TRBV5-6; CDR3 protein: ASSSAYEQY
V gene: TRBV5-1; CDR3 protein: ASSGLGGTVEQF
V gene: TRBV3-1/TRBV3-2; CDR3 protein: ASSQELPVIGQAGYT
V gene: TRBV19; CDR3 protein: ASSIWLGSNTEAF
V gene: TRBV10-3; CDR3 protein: AISDRDTSSPLH
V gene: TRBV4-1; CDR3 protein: ASSHGLAGRADTQY